The 23 T cell receptor beta chains in this list originate from one sample, sequenced in a study of T cell responses to AZD1222 COVID-19 vaccine. TCRdb's table, derived via immunoSEQ multiplex PCR, lists solely in-frame clones and lacks some. This repertoire shows approximately 180,000 clones, roughly 92% found once; its top ten account for about 3%. The sample in question was peripheral blood, obtained on day 0 of AZD1222 vaccination. The receptors here all came from an adult in good health.

In this sample, this clone turned up once. The V gene is TRBV2, the J gene TRBJ1-1; possibly TRBD1 for D (5 bases). Trimming removed 5 bases at V and 5 bases at J, with 15 bases between. Germline loops: CDR1 SNHLY, CDR2 FYNNEI. The CDR3 contains 14 residues. CDR3 bases: TGTGCCAGCAGTTCCCAAGGGGTTGGGACTGAAGCTTTCTTT. Translation: CASSSQGVGTEAFF. The full variable domain, with the rest looked up from reference TRBV2 and TRBJ1-1, is EPEVTQTPSHQVTQMGQEVILRCVPISNHLYFYWYRQILGQKVEFLVSFYNNEISEKSEIFDDQFSVERPDGSNFTLKIRSTKLEDSAMYFCASSSQGVGTEAFFGQGTRLTVV.

The V gene is TRBV6-5, the J gene TRBJ2-1, with 11 bases that match TRBD1. Trimming at V came to 5 bases and at J to 7 bases, leaving 7 bases not matched to a gene. CDR1 MNHEY and CDR2 SVGAGI come from the germline V gene. CDR3 length: 15 amino acids. The CDR3 sequence is CASSRDRGVGNEQFF. The CDR3 DNA follows: TGTGCCAGCAGTCGGGACAGGGGGGTAGGGAATGAGCAGTTCTTC.

This rearrangement joins TRBV27 to TRBJ1-1, with D perhaps TRBD1 (5 bases). The CDR3 is 11 amino acids. Germline CDR1 and CDR2: MNHEY and SMNVEV (reference sequence). Trimming removed 3 bases at V and 10 bases at J, with 9 bases between. CDR3: CASSFGGTAFF. As DNA, the CDR3 is TGTGCCAGCAGTTTTGGGGGGACAGCTTTCTTT.

This sequence joins TRBV7-2 and TRBJ1-1; a weak D match, TRBD1 (5 bases). Trimming took off 1 base at V and 7 bases at J, with 13 bases between the two ends. The CDR3 loop spans 14 amino acids. Germline values: CDR1 SGHTA, CDR2 FQGNSA. DNA for the CDR3: TGTGCCAGCAGCTTAGGGAGGACACGGGATGAAGCTTTCTTT. It encodes CASSLGRTRDEAFF.

V and J are TRBV3-1 (or the pseudogene TRBV3-2) and TRBJ2-5; a weak D match, TRBD2 (5 bases). CDR3 length: 12 residues. The germline V and J ends were trimmed by 8 bases and 5 bases, with 12 bases remaining between them. The germline gives CDR1 LGHDT, CDR2 YNNKEL (reference sequence). CDR3: CASGFTGETQYF. For the CDR3, the DNA is TGTGCCAGCGGTTTTACGGGGGAGACCCAGTACTTC.

The J gene is TRBJ1-1, the V gene TRBV21-1. TRBV21-1 is listed as a pseudogene. The CDR3 has 13 amino acids. CDR3 nucleotide sequence: TGTGCCAGCAGCAAAGGACCGTACACTGAAGCTTTCTTT. It codes for CASSKGPYTEAFF.

V is TRBV9 and J is TRBJ2-5, with 7 bases fitting TRBD2. Germline V lookup: CDR1 SGDLS, CDR2 YYNGEE. J gave up 5 bases and V 4 bases, and 8 bases lay outside the gene matches. The CDR3 covers 14 residues. CDR3 loop: CASSPPRGGETQYF. For the CDR3, the DNA is TGTGCCAGCAGCCCACCTAGGGGAGGGGAGACCCAGTACTTC.

The rearrangement joins TRBV10-1 to TRBJ2-3; D call uncertain. Germline V gives CDR1 WNHNN, CDR2 SYGVQD (reference sequence). There are 15 residues in the CDR3. Trimming shortened V by 4 bases and J by 2 bases, and 13 bases separated the two germline ends. In DNA form, the CDR3 reads TGCGCCAGCAGTGCATTGGGCGGATACACAGATACGCAGTATTTT. Translated, it gives CASSALGGYTDTQYF.

The CDR3 spells CASSIASGWGEQYF. CDR3 in DNA: TGTGCCAGTAGTATAGCGTCGGGTTGGGGCGAGCAGTACTTC. The J gene is TRBJ2-7, the V gene TRBV19; D unresolved. The germline V gene encodes CDR1 LNHDA and CDR2 SQIVND (reference sequence). Deletions cut 1 base from V and 6 bases from J, with 13 bases between. The CDR3 extends over 14 amino acids.

The chain uses TRBV20-1 and TRBJ1-1, with D possibly matching TRBD1 (6 bases). V lost 3 bases to trimming and J lost 6 bases, with 20 bases between them. Germline values: CDR1 DFQATT, CDR2 SNEGSKA (reference sequence). This CDR3 has 15 residues. The CDR3 reads CSASPRRGPAPEAFF. The CDR3, as DNA: TGCAGTGCTAGTCCCAGGCGGGGGCCTGCCCCTGAAGCTTTCTTT.

V and J are TRBV12-5 and TRBJ2-7; the D is unclear. CDR1 LGHNT and CDR2 FRNRAP come from the germline V gene. Trimming took off 7 bases at V and 7 bases at J, with 14 bases between the two ends. The CDR3 is 12 residues long. The CDR3: CASALSLGEQYF. CDR3 bases: TGTGCTAGTGCCCTGTCCCTTGGGGAGCAGTACTTC.

The rearrangement links TRBV7-2 to TRBJ2-5; TRBD2 aligns across 10 bases. Trimming at V came to 5 bases and at J to 1 base, leaving 7 bases not matched to a gene. CDR1 SGHTA and CDR2 FQGNSA come from the germline V gene. CDR3 length: 16 amino acids. CDR3 amino acids: CASSVLAGVLQETQYF. The CDR3 region has the DNA TGTGCCAGCAGCGTCCTAGCGGGGGTCCTCCAAGAGACCCAGTACTTC.

In DNA form, the CDR3 reads TGTGCCAGCAGCGTTTGGACAGGGAACACTGAAGCTTTCTTT. This translates into CASSVWTGNTEAFF. The chain recombines TRBV9 with TRBJ1-1; 7 bases are a match to TRBD1. This CDR3 comprises 14 residues. With V trimmed by 2 bases and J by 1 base, 2 bases remained unmatched. Per the germline V gene, CDR1 is SGDLS and CDR2 is YYNGEE. Together with reference TRBV9 and TRBJ1-1, the CDR3 gives the full variable domain: DSGVTQTPKHLITATGQRVTLRCSPRSGDLSVYWYQQSLDQGLQFLIQYYNGEERAKGNILERFSAQQFPDLHSELNLSSLELGDSALYFCASSVWTGNTEAFFGQGTRLTVV.

This chain links TRBV5-6 with TRBJ1-1; D is ambiguous. V was cut by 0 bases and J by 2 bases, with 8 bases left in between. Germline lookup yields CDR1 SGHDT and CDR2 YYEEEE. The CDR3 has 14 residues. The CDR3 region is CASSLARENTEAFF. The CDR3 DNA sequence: TGTGCCAGCAGCTTGGCCCGGGAAAACACTGAAGCTTTCTTT.

This clone was detected once. The J gene is TRBJ1-1, the V gene TRBV6-5; D may be TRBD1 (6 bases). V was cut by 7 bases and J by 6 bases, with 18 bases left in between. There are 14 residues in the CDR3. Germline CDR1 reads MNHEY; CDR2 reads SVGAGI. CDR3 in DNA: TGTGCCAGCACACAGACAGGACACGGCGCTGAAGCTTTCTTT. Translated: CASTQTGHGAEAFF.

The rearrangement links TRBV29-1 to TRBJ2-1; D ambiguous. The CDR3 contains 17 residues. The germline CDR1 and CDR2 sequences are SQVTM and ANQGSEA. Trimming pared 0 bases from V and 7 bases from J, leaving 22 bases between. Here the CDR3 DNA reads TGCAGCGTTGAAGATCTCCGAGGCCAGAAGCTCACGAATGAGCAGTTCTTC. This encodes CSVEDLRGQKLTNEQFF.

The CDR3 here is CATSSLREAGLDTGELFF. CDR3 DNA sequence: TGTGCCACCAGCAGCCTACGGGAGGCGGGACTAGACACCGGGGAGCTGTTTTTT. The genes are TRBV15 and TRBJ2-2; TRBD2 agrees at 8 bases. The V gene end was trimmed by 3 bases and the J gene end by 3 bases; junction bases not matched to a gene: 12. There are 18 residues in the CDR3. Germline lookup yields CDR1 LNHNV and CDR2 YYDKDF (reference sequence).

The CDR3 reads CASSLSNRSNSPLHF. Written as DNA, the CDR3 is TGTGCCAGCAGTTTATCGAACAGGAGTAATTCACCCCTCCACTTT. This sequence joins TRBV27 and TRBJ1-6; tentative D call: TRBD1 (5 bases). CDR3 length: 15 amino acids. Between the trimmed V and J ends, which lost 0 bases and 6 bases, there was a span of 9 bases. CDR1 and CDR2 (germline): MNHEY, SMNVEV (reference sequence).

This clone was observed a single time. The rearrangement uses TRBV28 and TRBJ1-2; TRBD1 is a possible D gene (5 bases). In germline, CDR1 is MDHEN, CDR2 SYDVKM. The length of the CDR3 is 14 residues. Trimming took 3 bases from V and 5 from J, leaving 13 bases between them. The CDR3 protein is CASSFGGSIYGYTF. The CDR3 region has the DNA TGTGCCAGCAGTTTTGGGGGGAGCATATATGGCTACACCTTC.

Only one count was recorded for this clone. The V and J genes are TRBV6-5 and TRBJ1-4; TRBD1 might be the D (5 bases). Germline V gene data show CDR1 as MNHEY and CDR2 as SVGAGI. V was cut by 4 bases and J by 0 bases, with 12 bases left in between. The CDR3 extends over 16 amino acids. The CDR3 DNA follows: TGTGCCAGCAGTTCCCGGGACGTTGCAACTAATGAAAAACTGTTTTTT. Amino acids: CASSSRDVATNEKLFF.

The chain recombines TRBV6-5 with TRBJ2-7; D possibly uses TRBD1 or TRBD2 (5 bases each). The CDR3 is 15 amino acids. The V end lost 7 bases, the J end lost 4 bases, and 20 bases lay between the germline ends. Germline CDR1 MNHEY, CDR2 SVGAGI. The CDR3 region has the DNA TGTGCCAGCACTGGGGGTCGGGGTTTAGTGTACGAGCAGTACTTC. The encoded protein is CASTGGRGLVYEQYF.

This rearrangement joins TRBV7-6 to TRBJ2-7, with 8 positions matching TRBD1. Germline V gene sequence: CDR1 SGHVS, CDR2 FNYEAQ. The CDR3 covers 15 residues. Germline trimming cut 1 base from V and 2 bases from J; bases unmatched to any gene: 4. As DNA, the CDR3 is TGTGCCAGCAGCTTAGAGCAGGGGGCCCCCTACGAGCAGTACTTC. Its translation: CASSLEQGAPYEQYF.

The gene calls are TRBV10-1 and TRBJ1-2, with unresolved D. Trimming left V 8 bases short and J 2 bases short, with 9 bases between. CDR3 length: 12 residues. From germline, CDR1 is WNHNN and CDR2 SYGVQD (reference sequence). The CDR3 loop reads CASGEENYGYTF. CDR3 in DNA: TGCGCCAGCGGGGAGGAGAACTATGGCTACACCTTC.